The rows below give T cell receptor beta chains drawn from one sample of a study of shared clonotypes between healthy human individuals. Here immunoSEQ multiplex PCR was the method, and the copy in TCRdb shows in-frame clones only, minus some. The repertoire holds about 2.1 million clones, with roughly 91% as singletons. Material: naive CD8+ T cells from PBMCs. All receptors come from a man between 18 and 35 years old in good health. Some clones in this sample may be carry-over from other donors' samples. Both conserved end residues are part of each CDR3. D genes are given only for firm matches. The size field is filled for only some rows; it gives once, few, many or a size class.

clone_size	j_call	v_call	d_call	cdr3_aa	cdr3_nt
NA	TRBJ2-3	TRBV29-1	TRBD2	CSAGAGGPDTQYF	TGCAGCGCAGGGGCGGGAGGGCCGGATACGCAGTATTTT
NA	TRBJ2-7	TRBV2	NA	CASSEGKGSAYEQYF	TGTGCCAGCAGTGAAGGGAAGGGGTCAGCCTACGAGCAGTACTTC
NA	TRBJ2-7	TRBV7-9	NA	CASSFPGLPYEQYF	TGTGCCAGCAGCTTTCCGGGACTTCCCTACGAGCAGTACTTC
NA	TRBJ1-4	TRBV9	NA	CASSVGGVSDEKLFF	TGTGCCAGCAGCGTAGGGGGAGTATCGGATGAAAAACTGTTTTTT
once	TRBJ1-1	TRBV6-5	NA	CASSYSPGGRTEAFF	TGTGCCAGCAGTTACTCCCCCGGGGGGAGGACTGAAGCTTTCTTT
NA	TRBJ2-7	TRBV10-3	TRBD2	CAIIAGLAGNEQYF	TGTGCCATCATTGCGGGACTAGCGGGTAACGAGCAGTACTTC
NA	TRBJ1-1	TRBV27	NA	CASSLYTPSLMNTEAFF	TGTGCCAGCAGTTTATATACCCCCAGTTTGATGAACACTGAAGCTTTCTTT
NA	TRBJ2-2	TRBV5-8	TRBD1	CASIKGFGTGNTGELFF	TGTGCCAGCATAAAAGGATTCGGGACAGGGAACACCGGGGAGCTGTTTTTT
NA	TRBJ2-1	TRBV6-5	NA	CASGASASLYNEQFF	TGTGCCAGCGGGGCGTCGGCGAGTTTGTACAATGAGCAGTTCTTC
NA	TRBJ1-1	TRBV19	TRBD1	CASSSRGRGREDTEAFF	TGTGCCAGTAGTTCCAGGGGCAGGGGGCGAGAAGACACTGAAGCTTTCTTT
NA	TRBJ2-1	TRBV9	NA	CASSTLATHNEQFF	TGTGCCAGCTCTACTCTAGCGACCCACAATGAGCAGTTCTTC
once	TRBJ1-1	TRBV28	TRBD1	CASRPIRDRGTEAFF	TGTGCCAGCAGGCCCATCCGGGACAGGGGGACTGAAGCTTTCTTT
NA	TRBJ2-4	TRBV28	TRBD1	CASSPNRDRGPYNIQYF	TGTGCCAGCAGTCCTAACCGCGACAGGGGACCCTACAACATTCAGTACTTC
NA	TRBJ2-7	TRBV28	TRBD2	CASSRSGRSYEQYF	TGTGCCAGCAGTCGCAGCGGGAGATCCTACGAGCAGTACTTC
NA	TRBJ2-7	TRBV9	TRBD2	CASSGRELAGGTYEQYF	TGTGCCAGCAGCGGTCGCGAACTAGCGGGGGGGACCTACGAGCAGTACTTC
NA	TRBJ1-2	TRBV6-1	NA	CASSERAFPRAGYTF	TGTGCCAGCAGTGAACGGGCCTTCCCCAGGGCCGGCTACACCTTC
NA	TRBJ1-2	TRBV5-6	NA	CASSEGVTYGYTF	TGTGCCAGCAGCGAGGGCGTCACCTATGGCTACACCTTC
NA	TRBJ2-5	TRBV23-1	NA	CASSQSRAWETQYF	TGCGCCAGCAGTCAATCTAGAGCCTGGGAGACCCAGTACTTC
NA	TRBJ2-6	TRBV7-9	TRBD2	CASSPGEGLGFDVLTF	TGTGCCAGCAGCCCGGGGGAGGGTCTCGGCTTCGACGTCCTGACTTTC
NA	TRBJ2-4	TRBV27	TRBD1	CASSLYRGKNIQYF	TGTGCCAGCAGTCTTTACAGGGGGAAAAACATTCAGTACTTC
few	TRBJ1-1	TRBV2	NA	CASSGEDPKEAAFF	TGTGCCAGCAGTGGAGAGGACCCAAAAGAGGCCGCTTTCTTT
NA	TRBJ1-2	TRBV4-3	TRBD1	CASSQVEGTGYGYTF	TGCGCCAGCAGCCAAGTTGAGGGGACAGGCTATGGCTACACCTTC
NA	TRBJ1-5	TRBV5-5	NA	CASSLRGSGSNQPQHF	TGTGCCAGCAGCTTGAGGGGGTCAGGGAGCAATCAGCCCCAGCATTTT
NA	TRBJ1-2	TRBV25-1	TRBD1	CASSPPGQGVGYTF	TGTGCCAGCAGTCCCCCGGGACAGGGTGTTGGCTACACCTTC
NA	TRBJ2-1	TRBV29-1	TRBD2	CSSEGLRGSSYNEQFF	TGCAGCTCTGAAGGGCTTCGCGGGAGTTCCTACAATGAGCAGTTCTTC
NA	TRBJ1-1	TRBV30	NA	CAWTDAPRTEAFF	TGTGCCTGGACGGATGCCCCGAGAACTGAAGCTTTCTTT
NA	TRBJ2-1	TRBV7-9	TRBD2	CASSRKGVAGYNEQFF	TGTGCCAGCAGCCGTAAAGGGGTAGCGGGGTACAATGAGCAGTTCTTC
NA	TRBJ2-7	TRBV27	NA	CASSIRQASYEQYF	TGTGCCAGCAGTATAAGACAGGCAAGTTACGAGCAGTACTTC
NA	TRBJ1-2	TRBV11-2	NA	CASSSPDGYTF	TGTGCCAGCAGCTCACCCGACGGCTACACCTTC
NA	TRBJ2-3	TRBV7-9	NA	CAGDTQYF	TGTGCGGGGGATACGCAGTATTTT
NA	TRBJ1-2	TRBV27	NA	CASSPGIGSYGYTF	TGTGCCAGCAGTCCGGGAATTGGGTCCTATGGCTACACCTTC
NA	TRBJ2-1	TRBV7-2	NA	CASSTIHGNEQFF	TGTGCCAGCAGCACTATCCACGGCAATGAGCAGTTCTTC
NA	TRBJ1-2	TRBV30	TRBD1	CAWSLTGGYSFGYTF	TGTGCCTGGAGCTTGACAGGGGGCTATAGCTTTGGCTACACCTTC
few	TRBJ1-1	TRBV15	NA	CATSWSKGNTEAFF	TGTGCCACCAGCTGGTCAAAAGGGAACACTGAAGCTTTCTTT
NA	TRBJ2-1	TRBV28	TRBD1	CASSLSPDRPVAVYNEQFF	TGTGCCAGCAGTTTATCCCCGGACAGGCCTGTGGCAGTATACAATGAGCAGTTCTTC
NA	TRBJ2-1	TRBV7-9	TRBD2	CASSNGLAGYNEQFF	TGTGCCAGCAGCAACGGACTAGCGGGCTACAATGAGCAGTTCTTC
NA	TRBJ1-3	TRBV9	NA	CASSSQDSSGNTIYF	TGTGCCAGCAGCTCCCAGGACAGCTCTGGAAACACCATATATTTT
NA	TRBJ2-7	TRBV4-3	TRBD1	CASSQDWDSPYEQYF	TGCGCCAGCAGCCAAGATTGGGACAGCCCCTACGAGCAGTACTTC
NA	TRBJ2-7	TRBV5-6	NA	CASSLKFEQYF	TGTGCCAGCAGCTTGAAGTTCGAGCAGTACTTC
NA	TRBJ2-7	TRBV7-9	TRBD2	CASSHTGLAEAYEQYF	TGTGCCAGCAGCCACACGGGCCTAGCGGAAGCCTACGAGCAGTACTTC
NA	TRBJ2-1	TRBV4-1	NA	CASSQVISGGHEQFF	TGCGCCAGCAGCCAAGTAATTTCGGGGGGCCATGAGCAGTTCTTC
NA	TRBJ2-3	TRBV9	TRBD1	CASSVAGGQGTDTQYF	TGTGCCAGCAGCGTAGCTGGCGGACAGGGAACAGATACGCAGTATTTT
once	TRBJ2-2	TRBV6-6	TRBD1	CASSKTGSTGELFF	TGTGCCAGCAGCAAGACAGGGTCCACCGGGGAGCTGTTTTTT
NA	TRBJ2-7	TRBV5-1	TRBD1	CASSLYYGDSSYEQYF	TGCGCCAGCAGCTTGTATTACGGGGACAGCTCCTACGAGCAGTACTTC
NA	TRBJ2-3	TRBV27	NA	CASSLVGLTDTQYF	TGTGCCAGCAGTTTAGTGGGGTTGACAGATACGCAGTATTTT
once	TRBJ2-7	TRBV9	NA	CASSVVPGDHEQYF	TGTGCCAGCAGCGTAGTCCCAGGCGACCACGAGCAGTACTTC
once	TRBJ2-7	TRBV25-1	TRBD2	CASSLGLAAYEQYF	TGTGCCAGCAGTCTGGGACTAGCGGCATACGAGCAGTACTTC